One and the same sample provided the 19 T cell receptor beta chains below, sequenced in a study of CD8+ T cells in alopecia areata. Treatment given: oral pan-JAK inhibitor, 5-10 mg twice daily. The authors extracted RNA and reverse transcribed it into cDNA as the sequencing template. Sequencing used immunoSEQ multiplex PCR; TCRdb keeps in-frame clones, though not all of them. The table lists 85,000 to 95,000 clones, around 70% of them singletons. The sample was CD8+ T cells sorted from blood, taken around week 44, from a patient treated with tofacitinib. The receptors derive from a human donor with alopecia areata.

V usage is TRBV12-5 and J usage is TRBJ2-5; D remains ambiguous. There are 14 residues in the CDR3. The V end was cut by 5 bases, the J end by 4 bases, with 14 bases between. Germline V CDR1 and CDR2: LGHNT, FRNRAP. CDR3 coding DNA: TGTGCTAGTGGTACGGAGACCTGGGGAGAGACCCAGTACTTC. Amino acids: CASGTETWGETQYF.

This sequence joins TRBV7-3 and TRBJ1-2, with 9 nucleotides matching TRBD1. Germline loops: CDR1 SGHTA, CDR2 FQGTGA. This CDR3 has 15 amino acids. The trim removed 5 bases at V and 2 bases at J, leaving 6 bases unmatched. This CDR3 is CASSETGGSNYGYTF. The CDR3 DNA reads TGTGCCAGCAGCGAAACAGGGGGCTCCAACTATGGCTACACCTTC.

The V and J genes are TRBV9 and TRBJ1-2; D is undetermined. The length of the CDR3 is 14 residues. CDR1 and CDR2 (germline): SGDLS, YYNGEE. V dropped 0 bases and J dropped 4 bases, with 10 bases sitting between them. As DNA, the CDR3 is TGTGCCAGCAGCGTAGGACTCCAATCCTATGGCTACACCTTC. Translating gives CASSVGLQSYGYTF.

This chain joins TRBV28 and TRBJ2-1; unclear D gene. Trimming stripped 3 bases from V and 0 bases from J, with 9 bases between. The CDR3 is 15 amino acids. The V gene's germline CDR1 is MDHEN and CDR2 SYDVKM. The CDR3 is CASSLGLSSYNEQFF. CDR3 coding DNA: TGTGCCAGCAGTTTGGGGTTGAGCTCCTACAATGAGCAGTTCTTC.

The CDR3, as DNA: TGTGCCAGCAGAGAGACTGGGGGGCTCAATTCACCCCTCCACTTT. This sequence encodes CASRETGGLNSPLHF. The V call is TRBV25-1, the J call TRBJ1-6; possible D gene TRBD1, 6 bases. CDR3 size: 15 residues. Looked up from germline, CDR1 is MGHDK and CDR2 is SYGVNS. Deletions cut 6 bases from V and 7 bases from J, with 16 bases between.

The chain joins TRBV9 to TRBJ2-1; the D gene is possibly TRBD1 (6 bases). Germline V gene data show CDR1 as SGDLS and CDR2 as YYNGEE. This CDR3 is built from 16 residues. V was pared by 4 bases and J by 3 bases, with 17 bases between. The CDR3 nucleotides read TGTGCCAGCAGCCCGCAGTCCGGGACAATCTACAATGAGCAGTTCTTC. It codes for CASSPQSGTIYNEQFF. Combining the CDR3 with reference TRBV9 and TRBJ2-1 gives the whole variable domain DSGVTQTPKHLITATGQRVTLRCSPRSGDLSVYWYQQSLDQGLQFLIQYYNGEERAKGNILERFSAQQFPDLHSELNLSSLELGDSALYFCASSPQSGTIYNEQFFGPGTRLTVL.

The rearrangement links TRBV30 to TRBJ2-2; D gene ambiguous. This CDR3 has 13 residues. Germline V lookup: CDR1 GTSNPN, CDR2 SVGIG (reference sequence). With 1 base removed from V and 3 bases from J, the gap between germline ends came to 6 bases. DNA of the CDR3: TGTGCCTGGAGTGAAGGATACACCGGGGAGCTGTTTTTT. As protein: CAWSEGYTGELFF.

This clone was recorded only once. This chain's CDR3 is CASSFGQGDGYTF. The CDR3 bases are TGTGCCAGCAGTTTTGGACAGGGGGATGGCTACACCTTC. The rearrangement links TRBV28 to TRBJ1-2; 10 bases line up with TRBD1. The trim removed 3 bases at V and 6 bases at J, leaving 1 base unmatched. In germline, CDR1 is MDHEN, CDR2 SYDVKM. The CDR3 totals 13 residues.

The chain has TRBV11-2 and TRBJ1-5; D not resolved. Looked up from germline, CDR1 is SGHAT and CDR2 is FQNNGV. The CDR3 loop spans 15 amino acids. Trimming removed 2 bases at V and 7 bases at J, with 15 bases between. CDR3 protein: CASSLYSGSGQPQHF. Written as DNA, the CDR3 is TGTGCCAGCAGCTTATATTCCGGATCCGGACAGCCCCAGCATTTT.

Written as DNA, the CDR3 is TGCGCCAGCAGCCCTGAGACAGTAAATTCACCCCTCCACTTT. It encodes CASSPETVNSPLHF. This rearrangement joins TRBV4-1 to TRBJ1-6; weak D call: TRBD1 (5 bases). Germline V CDR1 and CDR2: MGHRA, YSYEKL. The germline V and J ends were trimmed by 4 bases and 7 bases, with 11 bases remaining between them. This CDR3 contains 14 residues.

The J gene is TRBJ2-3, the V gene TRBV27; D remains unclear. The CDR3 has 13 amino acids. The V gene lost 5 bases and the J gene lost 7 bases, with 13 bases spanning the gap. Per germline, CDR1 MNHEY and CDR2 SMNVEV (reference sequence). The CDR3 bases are TGTGCCAGCAGTCCCTCCCGAGCCCATACGCAGTATTTT. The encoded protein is CASSPSRAHTQYF.

The CDR3 sequence is CASSFGLAGRVSSYEQYF. The CDR3 DNA reads TGCGCCAGCAGCTTTGGGCTAGCGGGTCGGGTGAGCTCCTACGAGCAGTACTTC. The chain links TRBV5-1 to TRBJ2-7; 8 positions match TRBD2. With 2 bases clipped from V and 0 bases from J, the junction kept 13 bases outside the gene matches. Germline values: CDR1 SGHRS, CDR2 YFSETQ. The CDR3 length is 18 residues.

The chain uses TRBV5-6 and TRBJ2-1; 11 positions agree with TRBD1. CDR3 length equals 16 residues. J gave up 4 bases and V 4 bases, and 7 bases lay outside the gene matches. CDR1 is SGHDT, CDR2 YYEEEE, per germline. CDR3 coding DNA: TGTGCCAGCAGCCCAGGGACAGGGGGAAGGTACAATGAGCAGTTCTTC. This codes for CASSPGTGGRYNEQFF.

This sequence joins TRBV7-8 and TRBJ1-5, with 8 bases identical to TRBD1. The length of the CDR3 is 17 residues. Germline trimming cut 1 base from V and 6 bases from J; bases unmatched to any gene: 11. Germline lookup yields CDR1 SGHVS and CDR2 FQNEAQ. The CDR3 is CASSLGLLGQVGQPQHF. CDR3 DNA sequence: TGTGCCAGCAGCTTAGGTCTTTTGGGACAGGTCGGTCAGCCCCAGCATTTT.

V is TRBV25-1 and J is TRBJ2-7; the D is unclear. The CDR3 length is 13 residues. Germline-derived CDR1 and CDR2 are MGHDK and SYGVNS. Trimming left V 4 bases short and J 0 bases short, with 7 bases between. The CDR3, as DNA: TGTGCCAGCAGTGTTTCAGGCTCCTACGAGCAGTACTTC. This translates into CASSVSGSYEQYF.

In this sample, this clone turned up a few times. The CDR3 protein is CASIGEKLFF. The DNA for the CDR3 is TGTGCCAGCATAGGTGAAAAACTGTTTTTT. The chain joins TRBV2 to TRBJ1-4, with D uncertain. This CDR3 is built from 10 residues. The germline CDR1 and CDR2 sequences are SNHLY and FYNNEI. Trimming took 7 bases from V and 7 from J, leaving 4 bases between them.

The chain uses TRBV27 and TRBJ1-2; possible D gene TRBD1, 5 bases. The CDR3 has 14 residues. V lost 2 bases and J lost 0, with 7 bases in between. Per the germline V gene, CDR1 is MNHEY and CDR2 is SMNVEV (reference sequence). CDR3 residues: CASSLRGPNYGYTF. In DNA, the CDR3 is TGTGCCAGCAGTTTACGGGGCCCTAACTATGGCTACACCTTC.

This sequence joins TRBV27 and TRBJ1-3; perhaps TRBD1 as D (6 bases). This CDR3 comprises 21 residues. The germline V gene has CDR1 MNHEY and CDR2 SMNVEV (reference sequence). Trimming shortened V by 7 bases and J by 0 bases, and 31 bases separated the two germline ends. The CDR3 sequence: CASKTNHGPRQASLSGNTIYF. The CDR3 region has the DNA TGTGCCAGCAAAACCAATCACGGCCCTAGACAGGCGTCGCTCTCTGGAAACACCATATATTTT.

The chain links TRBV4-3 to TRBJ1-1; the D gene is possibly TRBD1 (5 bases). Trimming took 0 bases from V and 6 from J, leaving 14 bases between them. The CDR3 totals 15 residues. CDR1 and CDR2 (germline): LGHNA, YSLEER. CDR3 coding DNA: TGCGCCAGCAGCCAAGACAGGGACGTTGTCGCTGAAGCTTTCTTT. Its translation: CASSQDRDVVAEAFF.